The 28 T cell receptor beta chains listed next were all sequenced from one sample in a study of shared clonotypes between healthy human individuals. Produced via immunoSEQ multiplex PCR; TCRdb's table is partial and in-frame only. The sample lists about 2.1 million clones; over 85% were seen once. Cells designated naive CD8 were CD45RO-negative and were positively selected for CCR7, with terminally differentiated effector memory CD45RA+ cells excluded. The sample taken for sequencing was naive CD8+ T cells from PBMCs. The receptors come from a man aged 18 to 30 in good health. Some clones in this sample may be carry-over from other donors' samples.

Details on this clone: At the DNA level, this CDR3 is encoded by other sequences in the same sample as well. The rearrangement joins TRBV5-1 to TRBJ2-3, with 10 bases matching TRBD1. V lost 0 bases to trimming and J lost 7 bases; unmatched junction nucleotides: 2. The CDR3 runs to 14 residues. CDR1 SGHRS and CDR2 YFSETQ come from the germline V gene. CDR3 DNA sequence: TGCGCCAGCAGCTTGGGACAGGGGGCGAATACGCAGTATTTT. Its translation: CASSLGQGANTQYF.

V usage is TRBV27 and J usage is TRBJ2-1; 8 nucleotides match TRBD2. This CDR3 region has 15 residues. With V trimmed by 7 bases and J by 7 bases, 12 bases remained unmatched. Germline V gene sequence: CDR1 MNHEY, CDR2 SMNVEV (reference sequence). The CDR3 sequence is CASTHSGAKWNEQFF. DNA of the CDR3: TGTGCCAGCACCCATAGCGGGGCAAAGTGGAATGAGCAGTTCTTC.

The table lists this clone with a count of one. The chain joins TRBV28 to TRBJ1-3; D ambiguous. The CDR3 is 12 residues long. Between the trimmed V and J ends, which lost 4 bases and 10 bases, there was a span of 11 bases. Germline V gene lookup returns CDR1 MDHEN and CDR2 SYDVKM. The CDR3 nucleotides read TGTGCCAGCAGTTCTAAGGGAGAAACCATATATTTT. Protein sequence: CASSSKGETIYF.

A single count supports this clone. In DNA, the CDR3 is TGTGCCAGCAGCCCAGGAGAGGGGAACACTGAAGCTTTCTTT. Translation: CASSPGEGNTEAFF. The chain recombines TRBV28 with TRBJ1-1; D not certain. CDR1 and CDR2 (germline): MDHEN, SYDVKM. The CDR3 is 14 residues long. V was pared by 6 bases and J by 1 base, with 12 bases between.

Remarks on this clone: This sequence may be a read error, since a much larger clone differs from it by one base. The identical CDR3 is also encoded by other nucleotide sequences in the sample. The rearrangement joins TRBV2 to TRBJ2-3, with D hard to call. V lost 4 bases and J 2 bases, leaving 1 base between the germline ends. The CDR3 covers 11 residues. CDR1 is SNHLY and CDR2 is FYNNEI in the germline V gene. The CDR3 protein is CASSATDTQYF. The CDR3 DNA is TGTGCCAGCAGTGCCACAGATACGCAGTATTTT. Combining the CDR3 with reference TRBV2 and TRBJ2-3 gives the whole variable domain EPEVTQTPSHQVTQMGQEVILRCVPISNHLYFYWYRQILGQKVEFLVSFYNNEISEKSEIFDDQFSVERPDGSNFTLKIRSTKLEDSAMYFCASSATDTQYFGPGTRLTVL.

The chain has TRBV5-4 and TRBJ2-4; no firm D call. CDR3 length: 16 amino acids. Germline assignment: CDR1 SGHNT and CDR2 YYREEE (reference sequence). V was trimmed by 5 bases and J by 0 bases, leaving 15 bases between them. The CDR3 loop reads CASSGPDAVAKNIQYF. Here the CDR3 DNA reads TGTGCCAGCAGTGGACCGGACGCCGTAGCCAAAAACATTCAGTACTTC.

CDR3 DNA sequence: TGCGCCAGCAGCTTGGGGCGTACAGATACGCAGTATTTT. Translation: CASSLGRTDTQYF. This chain uses TRBV5-1 with TRBJ2-3; unclear D gene. Between the trimmed V and J ends, which lost 0 bases and 3 bases, there was a span of 5 bases. CDR1 and CDR2 from the germline V gene are SGHRS and YFSETQ. CDR3 length equals 13 residues.

The V gene is TRBV6-5, the J gene TRBJ2-3; TRBD2 matches 9 bases. The germline gives CDR1 MNHEY, CDR2 SVGAGI. J was trimmed by 6 bases and V by 6 bases; bases with no gene match: 7. The CDR3 length is 14 residues. Here the CDR3 DNA reads TGTGCCAGCAGCCTTAGCGGGAGTGGCGATACGCAGTATTTT. Protein: CASSLSGSGDTQYF.

This chain links TRBV7-9 with TRBJ2-4; the D is unclear. This CDR3 has 13 residues. Trimming cost V 5 bases and J 7 bases, with 12 bases left between them. Germline-derived CDR1 and CDR2 are SEHNR and FQNEAQ (reference sequence). The CDR3 DNA reads TGTGCCAGCAGCCCCTCCCCCCGTAACATTCAGTACTTC. Translating gives CASSPSPRNIQYF.

The J gene is TRBJ2-5, the V gene TRBV4-3, with 13 bases that match TRBD2. Germline lookup yields CDR1 LGHNA and CDR2 YSLEER. The CDR3 covers 14 residues. Unmatched junction bases numbered 0, after V lost 3 bases and J lost 5 bases. DNA of the CDR3: TGCGCCAGCAGCCAGACTAGCGGGAGGGAGACCCAGTACTTC. This sequence encodes CASSQTSGRETQYF.

This clone occurred a few times. CDR3 loop: CASSLPAGEGSNEQFF. The CDR3 DNA reads TGTGCCAGCAGCCTCCCAGCGGGAGAGGGGTCCAATGAGCAGTTCTTC. The J gene is TRBJ2-1, the V gene TRBV7-9; 8 nucleotides match TRBD2. Germline loops: CDR1 SEHNR, CDR2 FQNEAQ (reference sequence). With V trimmed by 5 bases and J by 6 bases, 12 bases remained unmatched. The CDR3 consists of 16 residues.

The rearrangement joins TRBV28 to TRBJ2-1; D not resolved. This CDR3 contains 14 residues. Trimming removed 3 bases from V and 0 bases from J, with 6 bases in between. From germline, CDR1 is MDHEN and CDR2 SYDVKM. The CDR3 spells CASSFLSSYNEQFF. CDR3 coding DNA: TGTGCCAGCAGTTTTCTGAGCTCCTACAATGAGCAGTTCTTC.

The chain links TRBV10-3 to TRBJ2-2; D is perhaps TRBD2 (6 bases). The CDR3 has 15 amino acids. Germline CDR1 and CDR2: ENHRY and SYGVKD. V dropped 1 base and J dropped 2 bases, with 8 bases sitting between them. The CDR3 DNA is TGTGCCATCAGTGAGTTGGCGGGAAACACCGGGGAGCTGTTTTTT. Translation: CAISELAGNTGELFF.

The chain recombines TRBV19 with TRBJ2-7; possible D gene TRBD1, 6 bases. Germline CDR1 LNHDA, CDR2 SQIVND (reference sequence). The CDR3 is 15 amino acids. V was trimmed by 1 base and J by 9 bases, leaving 19 bases between them. CDR3 nucleotides: TGTGCCAGTAGTATAGGGGGGACATCTCAGCACGTGCAGTACTTC. It specifies CASSIGGTSQHVQYF.

The rearrangement links TRBV7-9 to TRBJ1-4; D might be TRBD1 (5 bases). The CDR3 runs to 16 residues. Germline values: CDR1 SEHNR, CDR2 FQNEAQ (reference sequence). V was shortened by 5 bases and J by 2 bases, with 15 bases between the two germline ends. In DNA, the CDR3 is TGTGCCAGCAGCCGGGACTCCGACGGGACTAATGAAAAACTGTTTTTT. Translating gives CASSRDSDGTNEKLFF.

With regard to this clone: In the same sample, other DNA sequences code for this CDR3. V is TRBV9 and J is TRBJ1-2, with D unresolved. The CDR3 sequence is 13 residues long. CDR1 and CDR2 from the germline V gene are SGDLS and YYNGEE. Trimming took off 4 bases at V and 2 bases at J, with 9 bases between the two ends. Here the CDR3 reads CASSLGENYGYTF. CDR3 coding DNA: TGTGCCAGCAGCCTTGGCGAGAACTATGGCTACACCTTC. The full variable domain, completed using reference TRBV9 and TRBJ1-2, is DSGVTQTPKHLITATGQRVTLRCSPRSGDLSVYWYQQSLDQGLQFLIQYYNGEERAKGNILERFSAQQFPDLHSELNLSSLELGDSALYFCASSLGENYGYTFGSGTRLTVV.

The chain uses TRBV27 and TRBJ2-1; TRBD1 matches at 10 bases. The germline gives CDR1 MNHEY, CDR2 SMNVEV (reference sequence). This CDR3 spans 16 amino acids. V dropped 2 bases and J dropped 9; count of bases not matched to a gene: 10. CDR3 nucleotide sequence: TGTGCCAGCAGTTTAATTTCGGGACAGGGGATAAGTGAGCAGTTCTTC. Translated, it gives CASSLISGQGISEQFF.

This chain connects TRBV7-9 to TRBJ2-5, with TRBD2 matching over 14 bases. CDR1 and CDR2 from the germline V gene are SEHNR and FQNEAQ (reference sequence). V lost 5 bases to trimming and J lost 5 bases; unmatched junction nucleotides: 10. CDR3 length equals 17 residues. Here the CDR3 reads CASSARLAGGVMETQYF. The DNA of the CDR3 is TGTGCCAGCAGCGCCAGACTAGCGGGAGGGGTGATGGAGACCCAGTACTTC.

The chain combines TRBV11-2 with TRBJ2-3; the D is unclear. V gave up 1 base and J gave up 0 bases, with 8 bases separating them. Per germline, CDR1 SGHAT and CDR2 FQNNGV. The CDR3 has 15 residues. The DNA of the CDR3 is TGTGCCAGCAGCTTAGCAGAGTCTAGCACAGATACGCAGTATTTT. This translates into CASSLAESSTDTQYF.

The CDR3 reads CASSFSRGNEQFF. DNA for the CDR3: TGTGCCAGCAGCTTCTCGCGAGGGAATGAGCAGTTCTTC. The chain carries TRBV4-2 and TRBJ2-1; weak D call: TRBD2 (5 bases). V was cut by 5 bases and J by 7 bases, with 12 bases left in between. Germline CDR1 is LGHNA and CDR2 is YNFKEQ. There are 13 residues in the CDR3.

Only one count was recorded for this clone. The V and J genes are TRBV19 and TRBJ2-3; no clear D gene. Trimming pared 3 bases from V and 3 bases from J, leaving 10 bases between. CDR3 length: 14 residues. Germline V CDR1 and CDR2: LNHDA, SQIVND (reference sequence). CDR3 sequence (DNA): TGTGCCAGTAGTATGGATTCAGGTACAGATACGCAGTATTTT. It translates to CASSMDSGTDTQYF.

This CDR3 reads CASLGTAHLGPYNEQFF. The CDR3, as DNA: TGTGCCAGCCTCGGGACAGCCCACCTGGGGCCCTACAATGAGCAGTTCTTC. The chain combines TRBV27 with TRBJ2-1; TRBD1 matches at 7 bases. V trimming: 8 bases; J trimming: 2 bases; junction bases outside the gene matches: 15. Germline CDR1 is MNHEY and CDR2 is SMNVEV (reference sequence). The CDR3 loop spans 17 amino acids.

The CDR3 loop reads CASSTRGNTEAFF. The CDR3 DNA reads as TGTGCCAGCAGTACTCGAGGGAACACTGAAGCTTTCTTT. V is TRBV6-5 and J is TRBJ1-1; D is undetermined. Trimming pared 5 bases from V and 1 base from J, leaving 8 bases between. Germline V gives CDR1 MNHEY, CDR2 SVGAGI. The CDR3 has 13 residues.

The rearrangement uses TRBV2 and TRBJ2-4; no clear D gene. V was trimmed by 4 bases and J by 1 base, leaving 14 bases between them. Germline V gene sequence: CDR1 SNHLY, CDR2 FYNNEI. CDR3 length: 16 residues. The chain's CDR3 is CASSGGKSLAKNIQYF. The CDR3 nucleotides are TGTGCCAGCAGTGGTGGGAAGAGTCTCGCCAAAAACATTCAGTACTTC.

V gene TRBV6-5 combines with J gene TRBJ2-7; D possibly corresponds to TRBD1 (5 bases). Germline V gene lookup returns CDR1 MNHEY and CDR2 SVGAGI. V gave up 2 bases and J gave up 0 bases, with 14 bases separating them. The CDR3 is 16 amino acids. DNA for the CDR3: TGTGCCAGCAGTTACAGTAGAGGACACGTCTCCTACGAGCAGTACTTC. Protein sequence: CASSYSRGHVSYEQYF.

The chain carries TRBV27 and TRBJ2-7, with D maybe TRBD1 (5 bases). The CDR3 runs to 15 residues. Trimming stripped 2 bases from V and 2 bases from J, with 13 bases between. From germline, CDR1 is MNHEY and CDR2 SMNVEV (reference sequence). The CDR3 coding sequence is TGTGCCAGCAGTTTAACGCGCGACAGCCCCTACGAGCAGTACTTC. It specifies CASSLTRDSPYEQYF.

The chain employs TRBV14 and TRBJ2-1, with 7 bases matching TRBD2. The CDR3 sequence is 15 residues long. Germline V gene sequence: CDR1 SGHDN, CDR2 FVKESK. The V segment lost 4 bases and the J segment 3 bases; nucleotides outside the gene matches: 6. The CDR3 loop is CASSLSGAFYNEQFF. Written as DNA, the CDR3 is TGTGCCAGCAGCCTGAGCGGGGCGTTCTACAATGAGCAGTTCTTC. The full variable domain, its missing parts supplied by reference TRBV14 and TRBJ2-1, is EAGVTQFPSHSVIEKGQTVTLRCDPISGHDNLYWYRRVMGKEIKFLLHFVKESKQDESGMPNNRFLAERTGGTYSTLKVQPAELEDSGVYFCASSLSGAFYNEQFFGPGTRLTVL.

The CDR3 DNA reads TGTGCCAGCAGTGACTGGCGGGAGGGGCCCGGTGGGGAAGAGACCCAGTACTTC. Translating it yields CASSDWREGPGGEETQYF. The chain carries TRBV2 and TRBJ2-5; 9 bases are a match to TRBD2. Per the germline V gene, CDR1 is SNHLY and CDR2 is FYNNEI. The CDR3 loop spans 18 amino acids. The V and J ends lost 3 bases and 3 bases, in that order; junction bases with no gene match: 14.